The clone carrying this T cell receptor (beta chain) occurred a few times. What it binds is unknown. The data were taken from a study of blood T cells in healthy people across ages. Study-wide results and caveats: There was no known CMV status for donors, so expanded clonotype changes were possibly confounded.

This CDR3 comprises 13 residues. Germline loops: CDR1 LGHNA, CDR2 YNFKEQ. V was clipped by 4 bases and J by 6 bases, with 12 bases between them. Isolated PBMCs totaled at least 6 million in each sample. Primed by a sample-barcoded 5' primer and a J-beta primer mix, a second PCR proceeded for 7 to 11 cycles. Via MiXCR, TCRdb re-called the 5' RACE reads, giving one row per CDR3 protein. The sample consists of 540,000 or so distinct CDR3 sequences, 25% to 30% of them appearing once. The V call is TRBV4-2, the J call TRBJ1-1; D unclear. The sequenced material came from blood. The TCR comes from a woman aged 70-85 years in good health. In DNA form, the CDR3 reads TGTGCCAGCAGCCCCAGTCCCAACGCTGAAGCTTTCTTT. This encodes CASSPSPNAEAFF.